These T cell receptor beta chains were read from a single sample in a study of CD8 T cells in Susac syndrome. TCRdb analysed the immunoSEQ multiplex PCR reads with MiXCR anew, one entry per CDR3 protein. Of around 150,000 distinct CDR3 sequences listed, approximately 94% are singletons. Sequencing input: CD4+ T cells from PBMCs. Receptor source: a human donor with multiple sclerosis. The CDR3 runs from the conserved cysteine through the conserved F or W. D genes are given only for firm matches. Clone size is shown for a subset of rows, as once, few, many or a class of expanded clone.

.	TRBV6-2/TRBV6-3	TRBJ1-1	.	CASGHPLVQAYTEAFF	TGTGCCAGCGGTCATCCCCTCGTTCAGGCCTACACTGAAGCTTTCTTT
once	TRBV20-1	TRBJ2-7	.	CSARGGSFGEQYF	TGCAGTGCTAGAGGAGGTAGTTTTGGCGAGCAGTACTTC
once	TRBV7-2	TRBJ2-7	.	CASSLGQAYVEQYF	TGTGCCAGCAGCTTAGGACAGGCGTATGTCGAGCAGTACTTC
.	TRBV5-1	TRBJ1-4	.	CASSLGVEEKLFF	TGCGCCAGCAGCTTGGGGGTAGAAGAAAAACTGTTTTTT
.	TRBV9	TRBJ1-2	TRBD1	CASSVGTGEGYTF	TGTGCCAGCAGCGTCGGGACAGGGGAAGGCTACACCTTC
.	TRBV28	TRBJ2-1	.	CASTIGGQVGNEQFF	TGTGCCAGCACCATAGGTGGTCAGGTGGGCAATGAGCAGTTCTTC
.	TRBV5-4	TRBJ2-7	TRBD2	CASSKTSGPSSYEQYF	TGTGCCAGCAGCAAGACTAGCGGGCCAAGCTCCTACGAGCAGTACTTC
once	TRBV2	TRBJ1-2	.	CARYDLYGYTF	TGTGCCCGCTACGATCTTTATGGCTACACCTTC
few	TRBV19	TRBJ2-1	TRBD1	CASSQTGYNEQFF	TGTGCCAGTAGCCAGACAGGGTACAATGAGCAGTTCTTC
.	TRBV24-1	TRBJ2-2	TRBD2	CATSDPTSGRARAGELFF	TGTGCCACCAGTGACCCCACCAGCGGGAGGGCCAGGGCCGGGGAGCTGTTTTTT
.	TRBV7-9	TRBJ2-7	.	CASSHSGTHYEQYF	TGTGCCAGCAGCCACTCCGGGACCCACTACGAGCAGTACTTC
.	TRBV20-1	TRBJ1-1	.	CSARQVWAEAFF	TGCAGTGCCCGACAGGTTTGGGCTGAAGCTTTCTTT
once	TRBV20-1	TRBJ2-4	TRBD2	CSARGQAGVENIQYF	TGCAGTGCTAGAGGTCAAGCGGGAGTTGAAAACATTCAGTACTTC
.	TRBV28	TRBJ1-5	TRBD1	CASSIRQGRYQPQHF	TGTGCCAGCAGTATAAGACAGGGCAGATATCAGCCCCAGCATTTT
.	TRBV5-1	TRBJ2-5	.	CASSFTGRIQETQYF	TGCGCCAGCAGCTTTACAGGAAGAATACAAGAGACCCAGTACTTC
.	TRBV5-1	TRBJ2-3	TRBD2	CASSFYGAGGGDTQYF	TGCGCCAGCAGCTTTTATGGAGCGGGAGGAGGTGATACGCAGTATTTT
.	TRBV6-2/TRBV6-3	TRBJ1-5	.	CASSKLREGNQPQHF	TGTGCCAGCAGCAAACTACGGGAAGGGAATCAGCCCCAGCATTTT
.	TRBV3-1	TRBJ1-2	.	CASSPWDGNGYTF	TGTGCCAGCAGCCCGTGGGACGGTAATGGCTACACCTTC
.	TRBV6-5	TRBJ1-1	.	CASSFLGIGNTEAFF	TGTGCCAGCAGTTTCTTGGGGATAGGGAACACTGAAGCTTTCTTT
.	TRBV6-6	TRBJ2-7	TRBD1	CASSYAQGALGYEQYF	TGTGCCAGCAGTTACGCGCAGGGGGCCCTAGGGTACGAGCAGTACTTC
.	TRBV5-1	TRBJ2-5	.	CASSLAPTQETQYF	TGCGCCAGCAGCTTGGCTCCGACACAAGAGACCCAGTACTTC
.	TRBV12-3/TRBV12-4	TRBJ1-5	TRBD1	CASRQGANQPQHF	TGTGCCAGCAGACAGGGGGCAAATCAGCCCCAGCATTTT
.	TRBV7-2	TRBJ1-2	.	CASSLGQGAYGYTF	TGTGCCAGCAGCTTAGGGCAGGGCGCCTATGGCTACACCTTC
once	TRBV20-1	TRBJ2-7	TRBD1	CSLMTGRNSYEQYF	TGCAGCCTGATGACAGGGAGAAACTCCTACGAGCAGTACTTC
.	TRBV4-1	TRBJ2-3	.	CASSQSTRVDWYF	TGCGCCAGCAGCCAAAGTACTAGGGTCGATTGGTATTTT
.	TRBV5-1	TRBJ2-3	TRBD2	CASSGPSGPSTDTQYF	TGCGCCAGCAGCGGACCTAGCGGCCCTAGCACAGATACGCAGTATTTT
once	TRBV5-4	TRBJ2-7	.	CASSLPSRGEQYF	TGTGCCAGCAGCTTGCCCTCTCGCGGGGAGCAGTACTTC
.	TRBV10-2	TRBJ2-2	TRBD2	CASTSGNAGELFF	TGCGCCAGTACCAGCGGGAATGCCGGGGAGCTGTTTTTT
.	TRBV20-1	TRBJ2-7	.	CSGKDVYYEQYF	TGCAGTGGTAAGGACGTGTACTACGAGCAGTACTTC
.	TRBV10-3	TRBJ2-5	TRBD2	CATREDQETQYF	TGTGCCACCCGGGAGGACCAGGAGACCCAGTACTTC
.	TRBV27	TRBJ1-5	.	CASSVRFYGQPQHF	TGTGCCAGCAGTGTGAGGTTTTATGGGCAGCCCCAGCATTTT